This TCR beta chain was captured by sequencing in a study of T cell responses to AZD1222 COVID-19 vaccine. Sequenced by immunoSEQ multiplex PCR; TCRdb stores in-frame clones only, minus some. The repertoire holds approximately 150,000 clones, with approximately 89% as singletons. The CDR3 runs 16 residues. V dropped 2 bases and J dropped 3 bases, with 16 bases sitting between them. Germline CDR1 and CDR2: LNHDA and SQIVND (reference sequence). The V gene is TRBV19, the J gene TRBJ2-5; D may be TRBD1 or TRBD2 (5 bases each). This clonotype was sampled from an adult who received the AZD1222 COVID-19 vaccine. The specimen was peripheral blood, collected 28 days after the second AZD1222 dose. DNA for the CDR3: TGTGCCAGTAGTATAATAAATACAGGAGGCAAAGAGACCCAGTACTTC. It encodes CASSIINTGGKETQYF.